Listed below are T cell receptor beta chains from one sample, sequenced in a study of T cells in Graves' hyperthyroidism and ophthalmopathy. TCRdb used MiXCR to reprocess the multiplex PCR reads, holding one entry per CDR3 protein. Found here are roughly 740,000 distinct CDR3 sequences, less than 20% of them singletons; the top ten hold approximately 8.4%. The source material was blood. These receptors were taken from a man between 18 and 35 years old with Graves' hyperthyroidism. CDR3s leave out the opening cysteine and the closing phenylalanine or tryptophan. D genes are given only for firm matches.

V gene: TRBV20-1
J gene: TRBJ2-3
D gene: TRBD2
CDR3 protein: SGGRAQDTQY

V gene: TRBV2
J gene: TRBJ2-1
D gene: -
CDR3 protein: ASNRESNNEQF

V gene: TRBV19
J gene: TRBJ1-5
D gene: TRBD1
CDR3 protein: ASSMNRGLNQPQH

V gene: TRBV20-1
J gene: TRBJ2-7
D gene: -
CDR3 protein: SAARVASPYEQY

V gene: TRBV7-2
J gene: TRBJ2-5
D gene: -
CDR3 protein: ASSSGGTEKATQY

V gene: TRBV4-3
J gene: TRBJ2-5
D gene: -
CDR3 protein: ASSQDGHRPAETQY

V gene: TRBV5-1
J gene: TRBJ2-1
D gene: TRBD1
CDR3 protein: ASSLEDRSYNEQF

V gene: TRBV15
J gene: TRBJ1-5
D gene: -
CDR3 protein: ATGRAYSNQPQH

V gene: TRBV5-1
J gene: TRBJ2-1
D gene: -
CDR3 protein: ASSPPAREQF

V gene: TRBV9
J gene: TRBJ2-1
D gene: -
CDR3 protein: ASSVPGTVDEQF

V gene: TRBV5-4
J gene: TRBJ1-1
D gene: TRBD1
CDR3 protein: ASSLTDRDEAF

V gene: TRBV30
J gene: TRBJ2-7
D gene: -
CDR3 protein: AWTSPNEQY

V gene: TRBV6-5
J gene: TRBJ2-2
D gene: -
CDR3 protein: ASSYSKGQANTGELF

V gene: TRBV11-3
J gene: TRBJ2-5
D gene: -
CDR3 protein: ASSLVRQRETQY

V gene: TRBV6-1
J gene: TRBJ2-7
D gene: -
CDR3 protein: ASSEAIVVWGDYEQY

V gene: TRBV13
J gene: TRBJ2-7
D gene: -
CDR3 protein: ASSLRSKGYEQY

V gene: TRBV18
J gene: TRBJ2-5
D gene: TRBD2
CDR3 protein: ASSPSILAVRETQY

V gene: TRBV28
J gene: TRBJ1-2
D gene: -
CDR3 protein: ASTPGDGYT

V gene: TRBV19
J gene: TRBJ1-1
D gene: -
CDR3 protein: ASRGENLMNTEAF

V gene: TRBV7-2
J gene: TRBJ2-5
D gene: TRBD1
CDR3 protein: ASSRGPGQGYQETQY

V gene: TRBV11-2
J gene: TRBJ1-1
D gene: TRBD1
CDR3 protein: ASSWTGDSEAF

V gene: TRBV28
J gene: TRBJ2-1
D gene: -
CDR3 protein: ASSYPSQNEQF

V gene: TRBV27
J gene: TRBJ2-1
D gene: -
CDR3 protein: ASSSIRAGFNEQF

V gene: TRBV12-3/TRBV12-4
J gene: TRBJ1-2
D gene: -
CDR3 protein: ASSPSLGLTDRMGYT

V gene: TRBV16
J gene: TRBJ1-3
D gene: -
CDR3 protein: ASSRLDSSGNTIY

V gene: TRBV2
J gene: TRBJ2-5
D gene: TRBD1
CDR3 protein: ASGTGGQETQY

V gene: TRBV12-3/TRBV12-4
J gene: TRBJ2-1
D gene: -
CDR3 protein: ASSSRDPTYNEQF

V gene: TRBV15
J gene: TRBJ2-1
D gene: -
CDR3 protein: ATSRDRAGSYNEQF

V gene: TRBV30
J gene: TRBJ2-5
D gene: -
CDR3 protein: AWSVLGTQLETQY

V gene: TRBV27
J gene: TRBJ2-1
D gene: TRBD1
CDR3 protein: ASSPSRGRGDEQF

V gene: TRBV6-2/TRBV6-3
J gene: TRBJ2-3
D gene: TRBD1
CDR3 protein: ASRNQGRQGLQY

V gene: TRBV3-1
J gene: TRBJ1-3
D gene: -
CDR3 protein: ASSQDKSTGRSGNTIY

V gene: TRBV30
J gene: TRBJ1-1
D gene: TRBD1
CDR3 protein: AWTGTVNTEAF

V gene: TRBV9
J gene: TRBJ1-6
D gene: -
CDR3 protein: ASSVAEVSPLH

V gene: TRBV19
J gene: TRBJ2-5
D gene: -
CDR3 protein: ASSPAGWFRETQY

V gene: TRBV6-1
J gene: TRBJ2-3
D gene: TRBD2
CDR3 protein: ASSPQGAGGTDTQY

V gene: TRBV4-1
J gene: TRBJ1-4
D gene: TRBD1
CDR3 protein: ASSHETGTGFPNEKLF

V gene: TRBV28
J gene: TRBJ1-5
D gene: -
CDR3 protein: ASSYLGGGSNQPQH

V gene: TRBV9
J gene: TRBJ1-4
D gene: TRBD1
CDR3 protein: ASSVTGTGYEKLF

V gene: TRBV27
J gene: TRBJ2-5
D gene: TRBD2
CDR3 protein: ASSGLADQETQY

V gene: TRBV2
J gene: TRBJ1-4
D gene: -
CDR3 protein: ASSERRINEKLF

V gene: TRBV29-1
J gene: TRBJ2-3
D gene: TRBD2
CDR3 protein: SVEKVGGRAVDTQY

V gene: TRBV10-3
J gene: TRBJ2-3
D gene: -
CDR3 protein: AIRQDPSTDTQY

V gene: TRBV2
J gene: TRBJ1-5
D gene: -
CDR3 protein: ATKEGRNQPQH

V gene: TRBV6-1
J gene: TRBJ2-1
D gene: -
CDR3 protein: ASIGPTSEGNEQF

V gene: TRBV28
J gene: TRBJ1-5
D gene: TRBD1
CDR3 protein: ASSGGTVYSNQPQH

V gene: TRBV5-1
J gene: TRBJ2-7
D gene: -
CDR3 protein: ASSYGGRVNEQY

V gene: TRBV6-6
J gene: TRBJ1-1
D gene: -
CDR3 protein: ASSYSEGTEAF

V gene: TRBV28
J gene: TRBJ2-7
D gene: -
CDR3 protein: ASSLDGPKSLEQY